This is a list of T cell receptor beta chains from one sample in a study of tumor-infiltrating lymphocytes in localized non-small cell lung cancer. Assay used: immunoSEQ multiplex PCR; TCRdb lists only in-frame clones, some missing. In the table there are 15,000 to 20,000 clones, over 75% of which are singletons. Sequenced: uninvolved lung tissue not adjacent to the tumor. The source of these receptors is a human donor with non-small cell lung cancer. Both conserved end residues are trimmed from each CDR3.

TRBJ2-7 | TRBV6-1 | ASRLHTADSYEQY
TRBJ2-3 | TRBV9 | ASSVDPDGATQY
TRBJ2-1 | TRBV10-2 | ASKISGSVNEQF
TRBJ2-1 | TRBV7-6 | ASSLLAEPYNEQF
TRBJ2-6 | TRBV10-3 | AISEWGVSGANVLT
TRBJ1-2 | TRBV6-6 | ASSYSPQPNYYGYT
TRBJ1-1 | TRBV10-1 | ASSESVGTEAF
TRBJ1-4 | TRBV28 | ASSSGGARDNEKLF
TRBJ2-7 | TRBV6-6 | ASSGGTSYEQY
TRBJ1-2 | TRBV6-1 | ASSETPQGAYGGYT
TRBJ2-5 | TRBV28 | ASSPLGQGVGETQY
TRBJ1-1 | TRBV5-1 | ASSLESGGRRAF
TRBJ1-5 | TRBV2 | ASSGTELNQPQH
TRBJ2-5 | TRBV9 | ASAGGGEETQY
TRBJ2-7 | TRBV2 | ASSSLIGTEYEQY
TRBJ2-3 | TRBV7-9 | ASSYTMTSGRGGTDTQY
TRBJ1-1 | TRBV13 | ASSLQNTEAF
TRBJ2-3 | TRBV5-1 | ASSSEQGSTQY
TRBJ2-3 | TRBV5-1 | ASSLGAADTQY
TRBJ2-2 | TRBV2 | ASKGPPGGELF
TRBJ2-5 | TRBV5-1 | ASSWGQHSQETQY
TRBJ1-1 | TRBV5-1 | ASSLEGGEAF
TRBJ2-2 | TRBV5-7 | ASSLVVNTGELF
TRBJ2-5 | TRBV6-1 | ASSGLSGGQETQY
TRBJ1-2 | TRBV2 | ASSEGFRDRGGYT
TRBJ1-3 | TRBV10-3 | AISGGGLSSGNTIY
TRBJ2-7 | TRBV7-2 | ASSLDGAAYEQY
TRBJ2-2 | TRBV7-7 | ASSADILTGELF
TRBJ1-1 | TRBV5-6 | ASSLSSWNTEAF
TRBJ2-7 | TRBV28 | ASSFQRALGEQY
TRBJ1-4 | TRBV19 | ASSRRGSNEKLF
TRBJ1-5 | TRBV27 | ASSLGRGSGEH
TRBJ2-2 | TRBV5-1 | ASSSQGLDGELF
TRBJ2-2 | TRBV5-1 | ASRWGRNTGELF
TRBJ2-5 | TRBV29-1 | SVTGGSLQETQY
TRBJ2-2 | TRBV2 | ASSEASGRTTGELF
TRBJ2-2 | TRBV11-3 | ASSLWAGGELF
TRBJ1-1 | TRBV19 | ASSTLRTLNTEAF
TRBJ1-1 | TRBV28 | ASIIGTMNTEAF
TRBJ1-5 | TRBV5-4 | ASSSAPGYQPQH
TRBJ1-1 | TRBV10-1 | ASSEKGGITEAF
TRBJ2-3 | TRBV11-2 | ASSSSGRTDTQY
TRBJ1-1 | TRBV6-6 | ASSSQGKNTEAF
TRBJ2-2 | TRBV7-9 | ASSLGLAGTGELF
TRBJ1-5 | TRBV28 | ATRLMNQPQH
TRBJ1-2 | TRBV7-2 | ASSLSFGTGDGYT